The source of this T cell receptor beta chain is a study of T cells after yellow fever vaccination. Study-wide background: Preparing low-cell-number fractions relied on SMART-Seq v4 Ultra Low Input. Study-wide findings and caveats: Clones from primary vaccination mostly reappeared after the booster (approximately 96% CD4, approximately 91% CD8).

Germline assignment: CDR1 SGHVS and CDR2 FNYEAQ. After removal of 4 bases from V and 0 bases from J, the junction contained 5 bases not matched to a gene. CDR3 size: 16 residues. TCRdb redid the calling of the 5' RACE reads with MiXCR, one entry per CDR3 protein. The data hold about 49,000 distinct CDR3 sequences, with about 7.9% observed a single time. This clonotype was detected only a few times. Its antigen is unidentified. Sequencing used CD8+ T cells sorted from PBMCs, obtained less than 16 days after the first yellow fever vaccination. This sequence originates from a man in his late teens or twenties who received the YFV17D yellow fever vaccine. The chain carries TRBV7-6 and TRBJ2-1; 8 bases fit TRBD2. For the CDR3, the DNA is TGTGCCAGCAGCTCCGTAGCGGGGAGCTCCTACAATGAGCAGTTCTTC. It codes for CASSSVAGSSYNEQFF.